The clone carrying this T cell receptor beta chain was picked up one time. These data come from a study of blood T cell repertoires in COVID-19. Study at large: The analysed material was cDNA or gDNA that came from T cells, B-cell-depleted T cells, or PBMCs.

Participants came from roughly 23 US areas, aged about 18 to 100 years. Libraries were prepared by immunoSEQ multiplex PCR; TCRdb keeps only in-frame clonotypes and omits some of them. Of about 240,000 clones in the sample, roughly 87% were seen once. V dropped 2 bases and J dropped 8 bases, with 7 bases sitting between them. Germline lookup yields CDR1 WSHSY and CDR2 SAAADI. This CDR3 region has 13 residues. The sequence derives from a woman aged 30 to 39 with acute COVID-19. The J gene is TRBJ1-6, the V gene TRBV10-2; TRBD1 is a possible D gene (5 bases). Specimen: PBMCs or T cells enriched from blood (not recorded which). CDR3 DNA: TGCGCCAGCAGTGAGAGGGGATATTCACCCCTCCACTTT. Protein sequence: CASSERGYSPLHF.